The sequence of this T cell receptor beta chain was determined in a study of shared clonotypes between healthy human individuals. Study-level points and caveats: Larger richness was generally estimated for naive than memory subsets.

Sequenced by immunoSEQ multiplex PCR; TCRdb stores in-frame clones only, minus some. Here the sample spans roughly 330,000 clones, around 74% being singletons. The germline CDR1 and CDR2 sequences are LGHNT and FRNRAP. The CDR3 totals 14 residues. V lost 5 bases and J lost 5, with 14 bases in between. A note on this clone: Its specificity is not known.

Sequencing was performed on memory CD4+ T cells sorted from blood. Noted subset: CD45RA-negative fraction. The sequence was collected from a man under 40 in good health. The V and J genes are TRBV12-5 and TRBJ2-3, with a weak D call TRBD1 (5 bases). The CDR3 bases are TGTGCTAGTGGTCTAGGGGCGGCCGTAGATACGCAGTATTTT. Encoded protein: CASGLGAAVDTQYF. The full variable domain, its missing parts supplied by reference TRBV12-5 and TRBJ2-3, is DARVTQTPRHKVTEMGQEVTMRCQPILGHNTVFWYRQTMMQGLELLAYFRNRAPLDDSGMPKDRFSAEMPDATLATLKIQPSEPRDSAVYFCASGLGAAVDTQYFGPGTRLTVL.